Listed below are T cell receptor beta chains from one sample, sequenced in a study of early T cells in non-severe SARS-CoV-2 infection. TCRdb re-derived calls from the 5' RACE reads in MiXCR, one entry per CDR3 protein. The sample lists tens of thousands of distinct CDR3 sequences, more than 4% occurring once. Sequenced sample: whole blood. The receptors originated from an adult who was a healthcare worker with PCR-confirmed SARS-CoV-2 infection or an uninfected control (not recorded which). CDR3s leave out the opening cysteine and the closing phenylalanine or tryptophan.

TRBV7-8	ASRQTSVSTDTQY
TRBV18	ASSPLGSGGTYEQY
TRBV29-1	SVTQTGGTEAF
TRBV19	ASRNTGSREQF
TRBV7-2	ASSLEVRTGGDGELF
TRBV9	ASSVGNSGAFNNEQF
TRBV6-5	ASSGQGAPDTQY
TRBV21-1	ASCWASSYEQY
TRBV6-1	ASSTRALETGELF
TRBV27	ASSLSRGVQETQY
TRBV11-3	ASSLERSSEQY
TRBV19	ASSPGLAGFTDTQY
TRBV7-9	ASSLHRPGVNTGELF
TRBV7-6	ASSAGTGARAF
TRBV29-1	SVMEGTYGYT
TRBV11-2	ASSPGTSGTYEQY
TRBV7-9	ASSLTVDSVSYT
TRBV7-8	ASSLDRVNEQY
TRBV6-5	ASSYLYEQY
TRBV12-3/TRBV12-4	ASSLDRDRRYGNSPLH
TRBV11-2	ASRPGRTNTGELF
TRBV6-1	ASTPDRGGEQF
TRBV4-1	ASSQGRSGGADTQY
TRBV2	ASKELAATGELF
TRBV24-1	ATSDGTPRGTGELF
TRBV29-1	SVVGPSLGTGELF
TRBV7-2	ASSLERPTSYEQY
TRBV18	ASSPRGISGETQY
TRBV20-1	SASDRERGTGELF
TRBV11-2	ASSGRRASYNEQF
TRBV20-1	SASLGNTGELF
TRBV20-1	SAPNLHQGGRGTDTQY